This T cell receptor (beta chain) was identified in a study of cytomegalovirus exposure and HLA in healthy donors. The germline V gene encodes CDR1 SNHLY and CDR2 FYNNEI. The CDR3 totals 13 residues. V lost 6 bases to trimming and J lost 10 bases, with 16 bases between them. Only in-frame clones appear in the TCRdb table, and some are missing; sequencing was by immunoSEQ multiplex PCR. The sample includes a few hundred thousand clones, 85% to 90% of them seen just once. The receptor was derived from a woman aged 18-29 years in good health and CMV-seronegative. Sequencing used PBMCs. The chain has TRBV2 and TRBJ2-1; D perhaps matches TRBD1 (5 bases). The CDR3 DNA sequence: TGTGCCAGCAGCTGGACAATTAATAGAGAGCAGTTCTTC. Translated, it gives CASSWTINREQFF.